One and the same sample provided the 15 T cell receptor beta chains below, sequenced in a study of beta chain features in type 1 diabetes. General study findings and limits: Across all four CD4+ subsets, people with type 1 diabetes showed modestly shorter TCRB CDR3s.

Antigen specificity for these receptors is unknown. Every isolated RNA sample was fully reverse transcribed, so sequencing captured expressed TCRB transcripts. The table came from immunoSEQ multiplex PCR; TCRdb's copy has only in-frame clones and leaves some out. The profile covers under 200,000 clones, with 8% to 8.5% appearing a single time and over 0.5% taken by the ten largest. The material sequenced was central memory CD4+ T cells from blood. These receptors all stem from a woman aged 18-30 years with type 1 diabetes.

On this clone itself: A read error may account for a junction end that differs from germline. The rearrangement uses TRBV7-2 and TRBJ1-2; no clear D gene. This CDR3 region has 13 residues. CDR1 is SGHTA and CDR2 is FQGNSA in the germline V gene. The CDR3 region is CASSQTRELDCTF. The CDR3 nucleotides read TGCGCCAGCAGCCAGACCCGGGAGCTCGACTGCACCTTC.

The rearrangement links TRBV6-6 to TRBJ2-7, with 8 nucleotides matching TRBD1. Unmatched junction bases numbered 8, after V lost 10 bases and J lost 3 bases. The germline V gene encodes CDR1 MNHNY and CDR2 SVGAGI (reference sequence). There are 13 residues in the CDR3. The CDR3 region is CATAGGQDYEQYF. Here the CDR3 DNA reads TGTGCCACCGCAGGGGGACAGGACTACGAGCAGTACTTC.

CDR3 region: CASSRTSGNTGELFF. In nucleotides, the CDR3 is TGTGCCAGCAGTCGGACTAGCGGGAACACCGGGGAGCTGTTTTTT. The chain links TRBV7-9 to TRBJ2-2, with 10 bases aligning to TRBD2. This CDR3 spans 15 amino acids. Losses at the gene ends were 6 bases for V and 1 base for J; bases not matched to a gene: 2. Germline CDR1 is SEHNR and CDR2 is FQNEAQ (reference sequence).

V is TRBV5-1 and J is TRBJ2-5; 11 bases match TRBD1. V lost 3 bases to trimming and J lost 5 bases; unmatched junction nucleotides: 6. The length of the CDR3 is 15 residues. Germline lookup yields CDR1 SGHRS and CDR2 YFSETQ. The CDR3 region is CASSYAGTGGETQYF. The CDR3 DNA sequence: TGCGCCAGCAGCTACGCCGGGACAGGGGGGGAGACCCAGTACTTC.

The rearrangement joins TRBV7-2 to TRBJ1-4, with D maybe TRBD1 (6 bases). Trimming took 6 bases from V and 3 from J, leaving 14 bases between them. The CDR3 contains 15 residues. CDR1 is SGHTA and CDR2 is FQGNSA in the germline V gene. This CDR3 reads CASRGGGGPNEKLFF. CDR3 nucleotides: TGTGCCAGCAGAGGAGGCGGGGGGCCTAATGAAAAACTGTTTTTT.

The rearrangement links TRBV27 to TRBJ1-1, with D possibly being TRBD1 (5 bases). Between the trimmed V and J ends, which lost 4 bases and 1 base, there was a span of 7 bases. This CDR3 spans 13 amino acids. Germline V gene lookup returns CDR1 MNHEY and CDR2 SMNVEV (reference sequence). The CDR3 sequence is CASSSQGNTEAFF. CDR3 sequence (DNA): TGTGCCAGCAGTTCCCAGGGGAACACTGAAGCTTTCTTT.

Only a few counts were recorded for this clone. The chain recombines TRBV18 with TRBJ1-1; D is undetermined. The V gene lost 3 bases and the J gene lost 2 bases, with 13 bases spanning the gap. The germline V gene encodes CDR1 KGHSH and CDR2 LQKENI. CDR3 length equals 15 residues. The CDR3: CASSPSQFNNTEAFF. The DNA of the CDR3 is TGTGCCAGCTCACCGTCACAGTTTAACAACACTGAAGCTTTCTTT.

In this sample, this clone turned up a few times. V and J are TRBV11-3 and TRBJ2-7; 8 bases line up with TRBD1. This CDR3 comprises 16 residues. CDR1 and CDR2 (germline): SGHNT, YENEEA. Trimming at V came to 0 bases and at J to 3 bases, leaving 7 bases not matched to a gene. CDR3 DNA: TGTGCCAGCAGCTTAGATGCAGGGGGCGGCGGCTACGAGCAGTACTTC. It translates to CASSLDAGGGGYEQYF. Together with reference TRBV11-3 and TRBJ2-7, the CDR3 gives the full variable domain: EAGVVQSPRYKIIEKKQPVAFWCNPISGHNTLYWYLQNLGQGPELLIRYENEEAVDDSQLPKDRFSAERLKGVDSTLKIQPAELGDSAVYLCASSLDAGGGGYEQYFGPGTRLTVT.

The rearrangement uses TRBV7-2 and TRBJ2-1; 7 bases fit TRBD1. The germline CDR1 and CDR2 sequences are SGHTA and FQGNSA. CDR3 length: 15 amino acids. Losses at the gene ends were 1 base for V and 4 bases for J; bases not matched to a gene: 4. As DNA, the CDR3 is TGTGCCAGCAGCTTAGGAGTGACAGGGTACAATGAGCAGTTCTTC. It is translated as CASSLGVTGYNEQFF.

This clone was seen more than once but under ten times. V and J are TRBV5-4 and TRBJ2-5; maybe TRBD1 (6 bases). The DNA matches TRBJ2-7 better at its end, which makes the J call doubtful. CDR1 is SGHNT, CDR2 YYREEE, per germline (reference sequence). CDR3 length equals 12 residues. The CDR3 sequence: CASSRLDSEQYF. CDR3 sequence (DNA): TGTGCCAGCAGCCGATTGGACAGCGAGCAGTACTTC.

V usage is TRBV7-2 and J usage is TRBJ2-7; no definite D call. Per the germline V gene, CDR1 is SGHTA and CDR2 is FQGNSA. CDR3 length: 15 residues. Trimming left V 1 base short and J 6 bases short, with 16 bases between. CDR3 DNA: TGTGCCAGCAGCTTAGTCCCCCAGGAAAGTCGCGAGCAGTACTTC. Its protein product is CASSLVPQESREQYF.

In DNA, the CDR3 is TGTGCCAGCTCCCAGGGATCCGGGGAGCTGTTTTTT. This codes for CASSQGSGELFF. V and J are TRBV4-2 and TRBJ2-2; possible D gene TRBD1, 5 bases. This CDR3 comprises 12 residues. Trimming shortened V by 8 bases and J by 6 bases, and 10 bases separated the two germline ends. CDR1 is LGHNA, CDR2 YNFKEQ, per germline.

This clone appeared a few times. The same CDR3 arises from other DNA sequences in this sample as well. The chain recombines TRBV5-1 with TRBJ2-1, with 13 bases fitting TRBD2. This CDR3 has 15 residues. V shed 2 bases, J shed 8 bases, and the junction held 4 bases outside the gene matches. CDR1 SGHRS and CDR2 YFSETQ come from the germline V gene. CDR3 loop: CASSFGLAGVDEQFF. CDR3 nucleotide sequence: TGCGCCAGCAGCTTCGGACTAGCGGGAGTCGATGAGCAGTTCTTC.

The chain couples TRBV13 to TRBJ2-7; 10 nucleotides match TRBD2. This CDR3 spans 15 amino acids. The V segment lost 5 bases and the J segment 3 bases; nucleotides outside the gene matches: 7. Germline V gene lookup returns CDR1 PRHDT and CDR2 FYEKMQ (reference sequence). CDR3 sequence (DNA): TGTGCCAGCAGCCCCCGGACTAGCGGACGCTACGAGCAGTACTTC. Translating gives CASSPRTSGRYEQYF.

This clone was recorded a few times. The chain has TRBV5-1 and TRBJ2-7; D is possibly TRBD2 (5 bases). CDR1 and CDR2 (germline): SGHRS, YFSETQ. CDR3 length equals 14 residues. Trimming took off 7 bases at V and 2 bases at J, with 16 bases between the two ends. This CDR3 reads CASSRGGGPYEQYF. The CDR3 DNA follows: TGCGCCAGCTCCCGAGGCGGAGGTCCCTACGAGCAGTACTTC.